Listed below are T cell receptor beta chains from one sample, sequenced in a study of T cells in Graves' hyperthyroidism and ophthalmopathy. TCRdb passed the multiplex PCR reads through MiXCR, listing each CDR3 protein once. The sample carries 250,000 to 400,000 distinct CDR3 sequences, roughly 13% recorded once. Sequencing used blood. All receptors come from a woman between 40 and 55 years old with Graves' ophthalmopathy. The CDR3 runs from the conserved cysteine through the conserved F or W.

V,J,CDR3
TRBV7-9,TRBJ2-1,CASSSDRVNEQFF
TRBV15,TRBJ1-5,CATSRAGPNQPQHF
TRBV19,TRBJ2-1,CASKGRGGEFF
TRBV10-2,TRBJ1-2,CASSEGGPGTF
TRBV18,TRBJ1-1,CASSPAPNTEAFF
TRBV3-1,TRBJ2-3,CASSQAVAGGPSDTQYF
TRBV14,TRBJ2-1,CASSQGRRYNEQFF
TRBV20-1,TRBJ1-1,CSARMGTGVREAFF
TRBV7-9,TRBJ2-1,CASSTTRLAGAYNEQFF
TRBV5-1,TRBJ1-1,CASSQGTGNTEAFF
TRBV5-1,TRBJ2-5,CASSSNPGQETQYF
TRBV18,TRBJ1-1,CASSQDRGEKAFF
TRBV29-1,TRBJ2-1,CSVSRGGQDREQFF
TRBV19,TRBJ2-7,CASSIAGGAVYEQYF
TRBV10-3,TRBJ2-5,CTISGLGQETQYF
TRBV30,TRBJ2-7,CAWSPGLHEQYF
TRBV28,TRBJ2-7,CASNFYGGPSYEQYF
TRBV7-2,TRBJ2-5,CASITTPSGTQYF
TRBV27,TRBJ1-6,CASSFEAGGTDSPLHF